The 18 T cell receptor beta chains given below trace back to one sample, sequenced in a study of shared clonotypes between healthy human individuals. This table comes from immunoSEQ multiplex PCR, and its TCRdb copy is limited to in-frame clones, with some not included. The top ten hold less than 1.5% of the sample, which has about 1 million clones, approximately 76% seen once. The sequenced sample consisted of memory CD4+ T cells sorted from blood. The subset: CD45RA-negative fraction. The receptors were sampled from a man between 18 and 35 years old in good health.

A word on this clone: Different DNA sequences within this sample yield the same CDR3. The rearrangement joins TRBV5-6 to TRBJ2-5; D is uncertain. This CDR3 has 12 residues. V was clipped by 1 base and J by 4 bases, with 5 bases between them. Per the germline V gene, CDR1 is SGHDT and CDR2 is YYEEEE. CDR3 sequence: CASSLRPETQYF. CDR3 nucleotide sequence: TGTGCCAGCAGCTTGAGGCCAGAGACCCAGTACTTC. The entire variable domain, with the rest obtained from reference TRBV5-6 and TRBJ2-5, is as follows: DAGVTQSPTHLIKTRGQQVTLRCSPKSGHDTVSWYQQALGQGPQFIFQYYEEEERQRGNFPDRFSGHQFPNYSSELNVNALLLGDSALYLCASSLRPETQYFGPGTRLLVL.

The V and J genes are TRBV12-5 and TRBJ2-3; D might be TRBD2 (5 bases). The CDR3 covers 15 residues. The V gene's germline CDR1 is LGHNT and CDR2 FRNRAP. With 9 bases removed from V and 2 bases from J, the gap between germline ends came to 18 bases. The CDR3 loop is CASTSVGAATDTQYF. CDR3 DNA sequence: TGTGCTAGCACGAGCGTGGGAGCCGCCACAGATACGCAGTATTTT.

The CDR3 here is CASSNGAAYEQYF. DNA for the CDR3: TGTGCCAGCAGTAACGGGGCTGCCTACGAGCAGTACTTC. This chain uses TRBV6-5 with TRBJ2-7; tentatively, D is TRBD1 or TRBD2 (5 bases each). The CDR3 has 13 residues. Trimming removed 5 bases from V and 2 bases from J, with 10 bases in between. Germline loops: CDR1 MNHEY, CDR2 SVGAGI.

V usage is TRBV29-1 and J usage is TRBJ2-3; D is unresolved. Germline lookup yields CDR1 SQVTM and CDR2 ANQGSEA. The CDR3 sequence is 12 residues long. V was shortened by 4 bases and J by 4 bases, with 9 bases between the two germline ends. CDR3 sequence (DNA): TGCAGCGTTGGACGCGAGCCAGATACGCAGTATTTT. The encoded protein is CSVGREPDTQYF.

The chain combines TRBV5-4 with TRBJ2-3; TRBD2 aligns across 7 bases. With 0 bases clipped from V and 0 bases from J, the junction kept 4 bases outside the gene matches. The germline V gene has CDR1 SGHNT and CDR2 YYREEE (reference sequence). The CDR3 is 16 amino acids. The CDR3 nucleotides are TGTGCCAGCAGCTTGGCTGGGGGAGGGAGCACAGATACGCAGTATTTT. Translating gives CASSLAGGGSTDTQYF.

V usage is TRBV2 and J usage is TRBJ2-3, with no clear D. Germline lookup yields CDR1 SNHLY and CDR2 FYNNEI. The V end lost 5 bases, the J end lost 3 bases, and 12 bases lay between the germline ends. The CDR3 extends over 14 amino acids. The CDR3 DNA sequence: TGTGCCAGCAGTAGAATCGGGTTGACAGATACGCAGTATTTT. This codes for CASSRIGLTDTQYF.

This clone has only one observation. The J gene is TRBJ2-7, the V gene TRBV28; D is undetermined. CDR1 and CDR2 from the germline V gene are MDHEN and SYDVKM. There are 13 residues in the CDR3. V gave up 10 bases and J gave up 4 bases, with 17 bases separating them. The CDR3 here is CAIKGGAGYEQYF. The CDR3 bases are TGTGCCATCAAGGGCGGAGCCGGGTACGAGCAGTACTTC.

Comments on this clone: The sample contains more than one DNA sequence encoding this CDR3. The J gene is TRBJ2-3, the V gene TRBV15; D is perhaps TRBD1 (6 bases). The germline CDR1 and CDR2 sequences are LNHNV and YYDKDF (reference sequence). The CDR3 is 13 residues long. V shed 6 bases and J shed 3 bases, with 10 bases lying between them. CDR3 sequence reads: CATSRDITDTQYF. The CDR3 region has the DNA TGTGCCACCAGTAGGGACATTACAGATACGCAGTATTTT.

Points on this clone: A much larger clone lies a single base off, so this may be a read error. The sample contains more than one DNA sequence encoding this CDR3. The rearrangement joins TRBV5-4 to TRBJ1-1; 10 bases are a match to TRBD1. V trimming: 4 bases; J trimming: 1 base; junction bases outside the gene matches: 1. Germline lookup yields CDR1 SGHNT and CDR2 YYREEE (reference sequence). The length of the CDR3 is 14 residues. Here the CDR3 reads CASSRDRGNTEAFF. CDR3 sequence (DNA): TGTGCCAGCAGCCGGGACAGGGGGAACACTGAAGCTTTCTTT.

This clone was counted once. The V call is TRBV29-1, the J call TRBJ2-7; D unresolved. The CDR3 runs to 13 residues. CDR1 is SQVTM and CDR2 is ANQGSEA in the germline V gene. Trimming pared 6 bases from V and 0 bases from J, leaving 12 bases between. The CDR3 DNA reads TGCAGCGTGTTAATAGGAGCCTCCTACGAGCAGTACTTC. Amino acids: CSVLIGASYEQYF.

The J gene is TRBJ2-1, the V gene TRBV5-1; 10 positions match TRBD2. The CDR3 spans 16 residues. V lost 4 bases to trimming and J lost 0 bases; unmatched junction nucleotides: 4. The V gene's germline CDR1 is SGHRS and CDR2 YFSETQ. CDR3 in amino acids: CASSLGLADSYNEQFF. CDR3 DNA: TGCGCCAGCAGCCTAGGACTAGCGGACTCCTACAATGAGCAGTTCTTC. The variable domain in full, completed from reference TRBV5-1 and TRBJ2-1, reads KAGVTQTPRYLIKTRGQQVTLSCSPISGHRSVSWYQQTPGQGLQFLFEYFSETQRNKGNFPGRFSGRQFSNSRSEMNVSTLELGDSALYLCASSLGLADSYNEQFFGPGTRLTVL.

As to this clone: The junction shows a germline mismatch at one end, possibly a read error. CDR3 sequence (DNA): TGTGCTAGCAGCACCCACAGGGGGAATGAGCAGTTCTTC. It is translated as CASSTHRGNEQFF. The rearrangement uses TRBV7-7 and TRBJ2-1, with TRBD1 matching over 8 bases. Looked up from germline, CDR1 is SSHAT and CDR2 is FNYEAQ (reference sequence). The CDR3 sequence is 13 residues long.

The rearrangement links TRBV5-1 to TRBJ2-3, with 11 bases that match TRBD1. This CDR3 region has 15 residues. V was pared by 3 bases and J by 5 bases, with 5 bases of the junction left unmatched. Germline V CDR1 and CDR2: SGHRS, YFSETQ. CDR3 nucleotides: TGCGCCAGCAGCTGGACAGGGGGCGAGGGAGATACGCAGTATTTT. Translating it yields CASSWTGGEGDTQYF.

This chain uses TRBV19 with TRBJ1-1; 7 bases agree with TRBD1. Germline CDR1 is LNHDA and CDR2 is SQIVND (reference sequence). The ends lost 8 bases at V and 1 base at J; junction bases unmatched: 7. This CDR3 contains 14 residues. CDR3 amino acids: CASVRQGSNTEAFF. The CDR3 nucleotides are TGTGCCAGTGTTCGACAGGGTTCGAACACTGAAGCTTTCTTT.

This rearrangement joins TRBV7-3 to TRBJ2-5, with D possibly being TRBD2 (7 bases). Germline-derived CDR1 and CDR2 are SGHTA and FQGTGA. The V end was cut by 5 bases, the J end by 3 bases, with 16 bases between. The CDR3 is 15 residues long. In DNA, the CDR3 is TGTGCCAGCAGCCCTTGGGGGGGGCCCGAAGAGACCCAGTACTTC. It yields the protein CASSPWGGPEETQYF.

J is TRBJ1-4 and V is TRBV28; D is ambiguous. Trimming took off 1 base at V and 5 bases at J, with 8 bases between the two ends. The CDR3 spans 14 residues. Per germline, CDR1 MDHEN and CDR2 SYDVKM. The CDR3 DNA follows: TGTGCCAGCAGTTTATCCCAGAAGAATGAAAAACTGTTTTTT. It specifies CASSLSQKNEKLFF.

This clone was detected only a few times. The chain carries TRBV15 and TRBJ2-3; weak D call: TRBD2 (5 bases). The germline CDR1 and CDR2 sequences are LNHNV and YYDKDF (reference sequence). The CDR3 is made up of 17 amino acids. V gave up 5 bases and J gave up 0 bases, with 18 bases separating them. CDR3 sequence reads: CATSSLGVSTSTDTQYF. The DNA of the CDR3 is TGTGCCACCAGCTCCCTCGGGGTGTCCACTAGCACAGATACGCAGTATTTT.

The CDR3 DNA sequence: TGTGCCAGCAGCTCTGTCCTAGCGGGGGCGCCGGGTCCTCACGAGCAGTTCTTC. It yields the protein CASSSVLAGAPGPHEQFF. The chain carries TRBV11-3 and TRBJ2-1, with 10 bases lining up with TRBD2. The CDR3 is made up of 18 amino acids. CDR1 and CDR2 from the germline V gene are SGHNT and YENEEA. V was clipped by 4 bases and J by 10 bases; unmatched bases: 19. Drawing the rest from reference TRBV11-3 and TRBJ2-1, the complete variable domain is EAGVVQSPRYKIIEKKQPVAFWCNPISGHNTLYWYLQNLGQGPELLIRYENEEAVDDSQLPKDRFSAERLKGVDSTLKIQPAELGDSAVYLCASSSVLAGAPGPHEQFFGPGTRLTVL.